The source of this T cell receptor beta chain is a study of cytotoxic CD8 clonotypes in ibrutinib-treated CLL. About the research overall: The cohort had ten to eleven relapsed/refractory and around 15 treatment-naive patients, around 18 IGHV unmutated. Samples yielded averages of approximately 260,000 productive templates and around 99,000 productive rearrangements. Response samples were taken after a median of approximately 11 months on treatment, range 6 to 36. Study-wide findings and caveats: Researchers report that baseline clonality outpaced age-matched healthy donors and tracked circulating CD8+ T-cell counts.

This table comes from immunoSEQ multiplex PCR, and its TCRdb copy is limited to in-frame clones, with some not included. The data hold some 130,000 clones, with 80% to 90% observed a single time. The CDR3 spans 15 residues. Trimming shortened V by 0 bases and J by 0 bases, and 9 bases separated the two germline ends. CDR1 MNHEY and CDR2 SVGAGI come from the germline V gene. For this clone: No antigen is known for it.

The chain is built from TRBV6-5 and TRBJ2-7; D perhaps matches TRBD1 (5 bases). This clonotype was obtained from a human donor with chronic lymphocytic leukemia. This specimen consisted of PBMCs, obtained after 24 months of ibrutinib treatment. The CDR3 sequence is CASSYSLGDSYEQYF. CDR3 DNA sequence: TGTGCCAGCAGTTACTCGTTAGGGGACTCCTACGAGCAGTACTTC.